This T cell receptor (beta chain) derives from a study of blood T cell repertoires in COVID-19. TCRdb keeps only in-frame clones here, not all; method: immunoSEQ multiplex PCR. This table has 350,000 to 450,000 clones, around 85% appearing once. V lost 6 bases and J lost 4; bases outside the gene matches: 11. CDR1 is MDHEN, CDR2 SYDVKM, per germline. This CDR3 region has 15 residues. The chain combines TRBV28 with TRBJ2-7; TRBD1 aligns across 8 bases. The sequence came from a woman between 18 and 29 years old with acute or convalescent COVID-19. Material: peripheral blood. This CDR3 reads CASRQRTGLVYEQYF. The CDR3 nucleotides read TGTGCCAGCAGACAACGGACAGGGTTAGTGTACGAGCAGTACTTC.